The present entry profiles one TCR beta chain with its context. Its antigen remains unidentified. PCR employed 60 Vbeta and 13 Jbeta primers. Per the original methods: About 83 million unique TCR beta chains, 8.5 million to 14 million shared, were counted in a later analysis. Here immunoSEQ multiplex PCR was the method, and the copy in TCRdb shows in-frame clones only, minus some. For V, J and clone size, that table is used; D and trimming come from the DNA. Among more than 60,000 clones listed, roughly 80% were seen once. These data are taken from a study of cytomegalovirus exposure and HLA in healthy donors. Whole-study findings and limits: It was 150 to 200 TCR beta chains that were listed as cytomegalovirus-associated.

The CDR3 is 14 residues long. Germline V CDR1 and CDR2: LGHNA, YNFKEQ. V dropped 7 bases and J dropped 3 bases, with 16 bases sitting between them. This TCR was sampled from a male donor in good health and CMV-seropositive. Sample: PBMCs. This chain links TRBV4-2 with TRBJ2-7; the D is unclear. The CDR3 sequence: CASIHRPQFYEQYF. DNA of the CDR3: TGTGCCAGCATCCATCGCCCACAATTCTACGAGCAGTACTTC.